These 19 T cell receptor beta chains were sequenced from one sample in a study of blood T cells in healthy people across ages. Next came a second PCR, run for about 6 to 12 cycles, which used a sample-barcoded 5' primer along with a J-beta primer mix. TCRdb re-called the 5' RACE reads through MiXCR, storing one row per CDR3 protein. The data show hundreds of thousands of distinct CDR3 sequences, less than 25% seen once. This same sample was also taken into another study, of T cells of mothers and their children.

Sequencing was carried out using blood. Receptors originate from a boy younger than 18 in good health.

The chain combines TRBV6-5 with TRBJ1-2; D uncertain. Germline V lookup: CDR1 MNHEY, CDR2 SVGAGI. This CDR3 has 13 amino acids. V lost 2 bases, J lost 7 bases, and 11 bases lay in between. The DNA for the CDR3 is TGTGCCAGCAGTTACAGGACGCCGGGTGGCTACACCTTC. Translating gives CASSYRTPGGYTF.

The V and J genes are TRBV12-3 or TRBV12-4 and TRBJ2-7; D call uncertain. Trimming shortened V by 3 bases and J by 0 bases, and 12 bases separated the two germline ends. The CDR3 is made up of 15 amino acids. This chain's CDR3 is CASSFDLSRSYEQYF. CDR3 in DNA: TGTGCCAGCAGTTTCGACCTTTCCCGCTCCTACGAGCAGTACTTC.

This clonotype came up a few times. The CDR3 here is CASSPSEGWDSPLHF. The CDR3 DNA sequence: TGTGCCAGCTCACCATCGGAAGGGTGGGATTCACCCCTCCACTTT. V gene TRBV18 combines with J gene TRBJ1-6; D is undetermined. V gave up 2 bases and J gave up 8 bases, with 13 bases separating them. CDR1 is KGHSH and CDR2 is LQKENI in the germline V gene. This CDR3 has 15 residues.

The chain links TRBV27 to TRBJ2-3; D call uncertain. Germline values: CDR1 MNHEY, CDR2 SMNVEV (reference sequence). The CDR3 loop spans 14 amino acids. Deletions cut 1 base from V and 4 bases from J, with 9 bases between. The CDR3 reads CASSLYSRADTQYF. CDR3 bases: TGTGCCAGCAGTTTATACAGTAGGGCAGATACGCAGTATTTT.

V gene TRBV25-1 combines with J gene TRBJ2-2; 8 positions agree with TRBD1. Per the germline V gene, CDR1 is MGHDK and CDR2 is SYGVNS. CDR3 length: 15 residues. J lost 3 bases, V lost 4 bases, and 4 bases had no gene match. CDR3 sequence (DNA): TGTGCCAGCAGTGGTCAGGGGGCCTACACCGGGGAGCTGTTTTTT. This translates into CASSGQGAYTGELFF.

This clonotype came up a few times. The rearrangement links TRBV28 to TRBJ2-5, with D unclear. The CDR3 extends over 14 amino acids. V lost 4 bases and J lost 0, with 9 bases in between. Germline V lookup: CDR1 MDHEN, CDR2 SYDVKM. CDR3 nucleotide sequence: TGTGCCAGCAGTTCCTCGCTAAACCAAGAGACCCAGTACTTC. This encodes CASSSSLNQETQYF.

This clonotype has just a few counts. The CDR3 here is CASRSWGTEKLFF. DNA of the CDR3: TGTGCCAGCCGTAGCTGGGGAACGGAAAAACTGTTTTTT. This chain links TRBV7-9 with TRBJ1-4; D unclear. The CDR3 runs to 13 residues. Germline V gene data show CDR1 as SEHNR and CDR2 as FQNEAQ (reference sequence). V gave up 8 bases and J gave up 8 bases, with 15 bases separating them.

The gene calls are TRBV6-1 and TRBJ2-7, with 9 positions matching TRBD2. Germline trimming cut 2 bases from V and 4 bases from J; bases unmatched to any gene: 6. Germline CDR1 MNHNS, CDR2 SASEGT. The CDR3 is 15 residues long. CDR3 region: CASSERWTSEYEQYF. DNA for the CDR3: TGTGCCAGCAGTGAAAGGTGGACTAGCGAGTACGAGCAGTACTTC.

The chain has TRBV20-1 and TRBJ2-3; TRBD2 matches 9 bases. The CDR3 has 16 amino acids. The J segment lost 4 bases and the V segment lost 6 bases, leaving 14 bases of the junction unmatched. CDR1 and CDR2 from the germline V gene are DFQATT and SNEGSKA (reference sequence). The CDR3 region has the DNA TGCAGTGCCGAGGGGTTTGCGGGAGGGCCCGCAGATACGCAGTATTTT. It yields the protein CSAEGFAGGPADTQYF.

The chain has TRBV27 and TRBJ2-1; D gene ambiguous. This CDR3 contains 12 residues. V lost 8 bases and J lost 4, with 9 bases in between. Germline values: CDR1 MNHEY, CDR2 SMNVEV (reference sequence). In DNA, the CDR3 is TGTGCCAGCGCAAGGGCTTACAATGAGCAGTTCTTC. This sequence encodes CASARAYNEQFF.

Remarks on this clonotype: It may be a read error: a sequence one base away is much more abundant. This chain joins TRBV12-3 or TRBV12-4 and TRBJ2-1, with D hard to call. Trimming took 5 bases from V and 0 from J, leaving 17 bases between them. The CDR3 has 17 residues. The CDR3 spells CASSPWVGQSSYNEQFF. The CDR3 DNA is TGTGCCAGCAGTCCGTGGGTCGGGCAGAGCTCCTACAATGAGCAGTTCTTC.

Note on this clonotype: The junction departs from the called germline gene at one end, perhaps through a read error. This chain connects TRBV10-3 to TRBJ2-1; TRBD2 aligns across 9 bases. The CDR3 length is 14 residues. CDR1 is ENHRY and CDR2 is SYGVKD in the germline V gene. The CDR3 DNA reads TGTGCCATCGGTGAGGGACTAGCTTACAATGAGCAGTTCTTC. Its translation is CAIGEGLAYNEQFF.

This clonotype occurred once. The chain joins TRBV20-1 to TRBJ2-5; D is unclear. The V and J ends lost 6 bases and 5 bases respectively, with 13 bases between them. CDR1 and CDR2 (germline): DFQATT, SNEGSKA (reference sequence). The CDR3 has 12 residues. The CDR3 here is CSADQTRETQYF. CDR3 coding DNA: TGCAGTGCGGATCAAACGCGGGAGACCCAGTACTTC.

Of note for this clonotype: It differs at one base from a far larger clone, so likely a read error. This chain connects TRBV7-8 to TRBJ2-3, with TRBD2 identical over 9 bases. Germline V gene data show CDR1 as SGHVS and CDR2 as FQNEAQ. The CDR3 has 14 amino acids. CDR3 in DNA: TGTGCCAGCACCTTAGCGGGGGGCACAGATACGCAGTATTTT. Its protein is CASTLAGGTDTQYF.

A few counts support this clonotype. The chain uses TRBV7-9 and TRBJ1-4; the D gene is possibly TRBD1 (5 bases). The V and J ends lost 10 bases and 0 bases respectively, with 18 bases between them. Germline CDR1 is SEHNR and CDR2 is FQNEAQ (reference sequence). CDR3 length equals 16 residues. Here the CDR3 DNA reads TGTGCCATCGGGACTACAGGCTCTGCAACTAATGAAAAACTGTTTTTT. It codes for CAIGTTGSATNEKLFF.

This clonotype showed up just a few times. The gene calls are TRBV7-2 and TRBJ2-2, with D possibly being TRBD1 or TRBD2 (5 bases each). V was shortened by 8 bases and J by 4 bases, with 17 bases between the two germline ends. This CDR3 is 15 amino acids long. Germline values: CDR1 SGHTA, CDR2 FQGNSA. As DNA, the CDR3 is TGTGCCAGCTCGGTGAGGGGACCCAGCACCGGGGAGCTGTTTTTT. Its protein product is CASSVRGPSTGELFF.

In nucleotides, the CDR3 is TGCAGCGTTGTGCGGGATATGAACACTGAAGCTTTCTTT. Amino acids: CSVVRDMNTEAFF. The chain uses TRBV29-1 and TRBJ1-1, with D uncertain. The V and J ends lost 4 bases and 0 bases respectively, with 9 bases between them. CDR3 length: 13 amino acids. Germline V gene data show CDR1 as SQVTM and CDR2 as ANQGSEA.

CDR3 DNA sequence: TGTGCCATCAGTGAGGTCCGAAACACCATATATTTT. Translating gives CAISEVRNTIYF. This rearrangement joins TRBV10-3 to TRBJ1-3; D gene ambiguous. V gave up 2 bases and J gave up 5 bases, with 4 bases separating them. Germline lookup yields CDR1 ENHRY and CDR2 SYGVKD. The CDR3 consists of 12 residues.

Concerning this clonotype: A read error may explain this, as a much larger clone is one base away. V is TRBV10-3 and J is TRBJ2-1, with TRBD2 as a possible D gene (6 bases). The CDR3 is made up of 17 amino acids. Germline lookup yields CDR1 ENHRY and CDR2 SYGVKD. CDR3 sequence (DNA): TGTGTCATCAGTGATGGGGGGTCCTATCTCTCCTACAATGAGCAGTTCTTC. Translation gives CVISDGGSYLSYNEQFF.